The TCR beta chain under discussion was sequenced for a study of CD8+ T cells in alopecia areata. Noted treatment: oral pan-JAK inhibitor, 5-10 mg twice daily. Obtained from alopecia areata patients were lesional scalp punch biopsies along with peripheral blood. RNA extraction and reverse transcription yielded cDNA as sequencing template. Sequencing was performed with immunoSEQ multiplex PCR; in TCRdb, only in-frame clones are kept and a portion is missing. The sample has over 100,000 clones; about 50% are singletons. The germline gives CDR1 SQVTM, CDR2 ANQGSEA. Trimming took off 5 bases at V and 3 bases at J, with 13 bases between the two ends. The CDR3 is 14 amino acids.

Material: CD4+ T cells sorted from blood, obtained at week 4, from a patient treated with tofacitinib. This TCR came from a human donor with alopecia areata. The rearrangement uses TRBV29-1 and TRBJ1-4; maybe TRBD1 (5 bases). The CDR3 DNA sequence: TGCAGCGTTATCCTCGGGACTTCTAATGAAAAACTGTTTTTT. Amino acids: CSVILGTSNEKLFF.